This TCR beta chain was profiled in a study of T-cell memory formation after mild COVID-19. TCRdb reprocessed the 5' RACE reads with MiXCR, giving one entry per CDR3 protein. The sample has roughly 62,000 distinct CDR3 sequences; 9% to 9.5% are singletons. As regards this clonotype: Antigen: not known.

The study's findings and limits: Researchers could not confirm that second-wave clones peaking on day 37 targeted SARS-CoV-2.

This CDR3 is 14 amino acids long. CDR1 and CDR2 (germline): SGHRS, YFSETQ. With V trimmed by 2 bases and J by 9 bases, 7 bases remained unmatched. The chain carries TRBV5-1 and TRBJ2-1; 8 positions match TRBD2. The receptor was derived from a man younger than 35 who had mild COVID-19 (a few samples of this study predate the infection). Cell type and time point are not known. Sequences were obtained from PBMCs or a T cell subset sorted from them (not recorded which). CDR3 DNA sequence: TGCGCCAGCAGCTTTAGCGGGGTCGACGGTGAGCAGTTCTTC. Translation gives CASSFSGVDGEQFF.